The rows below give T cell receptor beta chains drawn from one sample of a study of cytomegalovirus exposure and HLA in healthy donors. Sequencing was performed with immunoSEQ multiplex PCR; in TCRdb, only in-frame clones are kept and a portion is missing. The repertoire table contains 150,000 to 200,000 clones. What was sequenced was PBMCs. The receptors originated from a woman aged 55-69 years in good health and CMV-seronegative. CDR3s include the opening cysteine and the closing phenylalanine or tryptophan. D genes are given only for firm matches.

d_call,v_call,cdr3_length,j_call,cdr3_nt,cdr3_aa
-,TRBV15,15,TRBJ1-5,TGTGCCACGAGAACACGGGGGGCCGACAATCAGCCCCAGCATTTT,CATRTRGADNQPQHF
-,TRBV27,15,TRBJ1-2,TGTGCCAGCAGTTTAACGGGCGGGGGAGAGAGGGGCTACACCTTC,CASSLTGGGERGYTF
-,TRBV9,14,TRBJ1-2,TGTGCCAGCAGCCCAACAGGGAGCTCCTATGGCTACACCTTC,CASSPTGSSYGYTF
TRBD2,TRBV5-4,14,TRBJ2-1,TGTGCCAGCAGCTTGTCTAGCGGGAGTGATGAGCAGTTCTTC,CASSLSSGSDEQFF
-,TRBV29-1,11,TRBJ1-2,TGCAGCGTTCAGGTTAACTATGGCTACACCTTC,CSVQVNYGYTF
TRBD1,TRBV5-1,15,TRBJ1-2,TGCGCCAGCAGCTTGGCCATGGACAGGACATATGGCTACACCTTC,CASSLAMDRTYGYTF
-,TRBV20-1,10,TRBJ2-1,TGCAGTGCTGCAGCGGGTAAGCAGTTCTTC,CSAAAGKQFF
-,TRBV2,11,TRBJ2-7,TGTGCCAGCAGCCTAAATTACGAGCAGTACTTC,CASSLNYEQYF
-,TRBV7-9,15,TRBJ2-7,TGTGCCAGCAGCTTAGAAGCCAGAACGTTACAGGAGCAGTACTTC,CASSLEARTLQEQYF
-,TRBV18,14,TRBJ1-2,TGTGCCAGCTCACCGCCCCGGGGGGACTATGGCTACACCTTC,CASSPPRGDYGYTF
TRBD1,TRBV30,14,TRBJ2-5,TGTGCCTGGAGCGACGGGACAGGCCAAGAGACCCAGTACTTC,CAWSDGTGQETQYF
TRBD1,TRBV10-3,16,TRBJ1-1,TGTGCCATCAGTGGCATTGTTTTGGACAGGGGATCTGAAGCTTTCTTT,CAISGIVLDRGSEAFF
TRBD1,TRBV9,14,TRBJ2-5,TGTGCCAGCAGCGTTGGGACAGTACAAGAGACCCAGTACTTC,CASSVGTVQETQYF
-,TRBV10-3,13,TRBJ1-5,TGTGCCATCGCTAAGACCGGGAGCCAGCCCCAGCATTTT,CAIAKTGSQPQHF
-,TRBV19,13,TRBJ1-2,TGTGCCAGTAGCCCCTGGGGGACTGGCGGCTACACCTTC,CASSPWGTGGYTF
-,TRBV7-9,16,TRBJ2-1,TGTGCCAGCAGCTCCGAACCTCTAGCGCCCTACAATGAGCAGTTCTTC,CASSSEPLAPYNEQFF
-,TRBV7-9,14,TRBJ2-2,TGTGCCAGCAGCTTAAGGGGGTACACCGGGGAGCTGTTTTTT,CASSLRGYTGELFF
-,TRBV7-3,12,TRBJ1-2,TGTGCCAGCAGCTTGGGGGGGCTTGGCTACACCTTC,CASSLGGLGYTF
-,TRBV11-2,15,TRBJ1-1,TGTGCCAGCAGACCGGAGGGACGGAAGGACACTGAAGCTTTCTTT,CASRPEGRKDTEAFF
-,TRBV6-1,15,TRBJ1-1,TGTGCCAGCAGCCCACGACAGGAAATGAACACTGAAGCTTTCTTT,CASSPRQEMNTEAFF
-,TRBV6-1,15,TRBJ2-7,TGTGCCAGCAGCATGGGCGCTGCCCACTCCTACGAGCAGTACTTC,CASSMGAAHSYEQYF
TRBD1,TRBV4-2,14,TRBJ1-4,TGTGCCAGCAGCCAAACAGGGGGCGAAGAAAAACTGTTTTTT,CASSQTGGEEKLFF
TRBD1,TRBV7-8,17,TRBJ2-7,TGTGCCAGCAGGCTAACCCACAGGGGAATAGAGGTCTACGAGCAGTACTTC,CASRLTHRGIEVYEQYF
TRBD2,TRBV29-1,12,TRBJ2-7,TGCAGCGTGACTCGGGGGGCCTACGAGCAGTACTTC,CSVTRGAYEQYF
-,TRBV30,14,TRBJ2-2,TGTGCCTGGAGCGCCGGGAGTTATACCGGGGAGCTGTTTTTT,CAWSAGSYTGELFF
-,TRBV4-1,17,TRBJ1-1,TGCGCCAGCAGCCAAGACTCTTTAAGGGGTAAAAACACTGAAGCTTTCTTT,CASSQDSLRGKNTEAFF
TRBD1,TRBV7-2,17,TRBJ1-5,TGTGCCAGCAGCTTCACTAGAGGGACAGCTGGGAATCAGCCCCAGCATTTT,CASSFTRGTAGNQPQHF
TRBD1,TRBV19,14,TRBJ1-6,TGTGCCAGTAGTTCCAGGGGGCGGACTTCACCCCTCCACTTT,CASSSRGRTSPLHF
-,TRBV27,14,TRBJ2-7,TGTGCCAGCGGGGGGTGGCGGAGCTCCTACGAGCAGTACTTC,CASGGWRSSYEQYF
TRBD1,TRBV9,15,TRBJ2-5,TGTGCCAGCAGCGTGGAACACAGGGGGCGAGAGACCCAGTACTTC,CASSVEHRGRETQYF
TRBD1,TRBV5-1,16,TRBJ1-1,TGCGCCAGCAGCGTTGAAGGGACAGGGGGCCTAACTGAAGCTTTCTTT,CASSVEGTGGLTEAFF
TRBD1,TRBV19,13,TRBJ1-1,TGTGCCAGTAGTACCTTGACAGGGACTGAAGCTTTCTTT,CASSTLTGTEAFF
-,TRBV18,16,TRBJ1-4,TGTGCCAGCTCACCAAGACAAGGAGACTATCATGAAAAACTGTTTTTT,CASSPRQGDYHEKLFF
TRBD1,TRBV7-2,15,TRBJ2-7,TGTGCCAGCACCGAAGGGGGCTGGAGTCCCTACGAGCAGTACTTC,CASTEGGWSPYEQYF
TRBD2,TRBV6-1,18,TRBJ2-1,TGTGCCAGCAGTGTGGGGCTAGCGGATTGGTCCCCGTACAATGAGCAGTTCTTC,CASSVGLADWSPYNEQFF
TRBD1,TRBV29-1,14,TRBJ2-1,TGCAGCGTTTGCCGGGACAGGGATTACAATGAGCAGTTCTTC,CSVCRDRDYNEQFF
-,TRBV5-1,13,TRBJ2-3,TGCGCCAGCAGCTCCGGGTACACAGATACGCAGTATTTT,CASSSGYTDTQYF
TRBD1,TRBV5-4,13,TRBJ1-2,TGTGCCAGCAGCTTCGACAGGGCGGCCGGCTACACCTTC,CASSFDRAAGYTF
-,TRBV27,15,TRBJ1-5,TGTGCCAGCAGCCCAGGGCTTTATAGCAATCAGCCCCAGCATTTT,CASSPGLYSNQPQHF
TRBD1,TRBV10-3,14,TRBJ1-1,TGTGCCATCAGTGGACAGGGGGCGGGGACTGAAGCTTTCTTT,CAISGQGAGTEAFF
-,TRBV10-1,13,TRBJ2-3,TGCGCCAGCTCAGCGCACGGTACAGATACGCAGTATTTT,CASSAHGTDTQYF
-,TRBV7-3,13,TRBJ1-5,TGTGCCAGTTCAGAAACTAGAGGTCAGCCCCAGCATTTT,CASSETRGQPQHF
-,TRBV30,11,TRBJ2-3,TGTGCCTGTCTGCCTCTCGGTACGCAGTATTTT,CACLPLGTQYF
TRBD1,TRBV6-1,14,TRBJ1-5,TGTGCCAGCAGTGAAACAGGGGCGGCTCAGCCCCAGCATTTT,CASSETGAAQPQHF
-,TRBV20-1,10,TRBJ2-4,TGCAGTTCAGGGTTAAACATTCAGTACTTC,CSSGLNIQYF
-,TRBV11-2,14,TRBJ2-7,TGTGCCAGCAGCCTCCCAGCGCCTCCCTACGAGCAGTACTTC,CASSLPAPPYEQYF
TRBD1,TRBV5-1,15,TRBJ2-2,TGCGCCAGCAGCCCCAGGGGGTCTGGCACCGGGGAGCTGTTTTTT,CASSPRGSGTGELFF
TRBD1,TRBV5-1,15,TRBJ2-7,TGCGCCAGCAGCTTGGGGACAGGGGTTTTAAACGAGCAGTACTTC,CASSLGTGVLNEQYF
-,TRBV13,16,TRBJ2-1,TGTGCCAGCAGTATACTTCTAGCGAGCTGGGACAATGAGCAGTTCTTC,CASSILLASWDNEQFF
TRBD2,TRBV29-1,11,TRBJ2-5,TGCAGCGCAAGACTAGCGGAGACCCAGTACTTC,CSARLAETQYF
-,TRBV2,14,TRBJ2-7,TGTGCCAGCAAGGGAGACAGGACCACCTACGAGCAGTACTTC,CASKGDRTTYEQYF
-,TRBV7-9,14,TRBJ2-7,TGTGCCAGCAGCACCCACCGGGGAGCCTACGAGCAGTACTTC,CASSTHRGAYEQYF
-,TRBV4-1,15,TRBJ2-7,TGCGCCAGCAGCCAAGATGAGGGTGCAGTGCGCGAGCAGTACTTC,CASSQDEGAVREQYF
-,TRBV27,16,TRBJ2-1,TGTGCCAGCAGGCCTACACCCGCTAGTCCCGGCAATGAGCAGTTCTTC,CASRPTPASPGNEQFF